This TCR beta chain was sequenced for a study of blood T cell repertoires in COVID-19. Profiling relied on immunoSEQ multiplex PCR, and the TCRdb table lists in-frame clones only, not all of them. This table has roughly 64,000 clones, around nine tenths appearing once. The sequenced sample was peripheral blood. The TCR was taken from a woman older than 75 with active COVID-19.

The CDR3 DNA reads TGTGCCAGCTCACCAAAAATTGGGGGCCCGACTAGCGGGAGCCGAGGAGAGACCCAGTACTTC. It encodes CASSPKIGGPTSGSRGETQYF. V is TRBV18 and J is TRBJ2-5, with 12 bases matching TRBD2. This CDR3 spans 21 amino acids. Trimming at V came to 2 bases and at J to 4 bases, leaving 20 bases not matched to a gene. Germline values: CDR1 KGHSH, CDR2 LQKENI.